This record concerns one TCR beta chain sequence. Antigen: not known. The sample comes from a study of T cell responses to AZD1222 COVID-19 vaccine. Measured with immunoSEQ multiplex PCR; TCRdb has only the in-frame clones, and not every one. The sample lists about 120,000 clones; about 91% were seen once. Broader study findings: Nearly half of spike-specific TCRs reportedly target unmutated variant regions.

V dropped 6 bases and J dropped 6 bases, with 9 bases sitting between them. The CDR3 consists of 12 residues. Germline V lookup: CDR1 MDHEN, CDR2 SYDVKM. The rearrangement links TRBV28 to TRBJ1-3; no reliable D call. The sample here was peripheral blood, taken on day 0 of AZD1222 vaccination. This clonotype was sampled from an adult in good health. Here the CDR3 DNA reads TGTGCCAGCAGCCCTAAGGCAAACACCATATATTTT. Amino acids: CASSPKANTIYF.